This T cell receptor beta chain was retrieved from a study of blood T cell repertoires in COVID-19 (TCRdb year 2020). Regarding the research as a whole: Collaborator samples came from the United States, Italy and Spain and covered acute and convalescent phases of COVID-19. Nearly every sample came with metadata listing a de-identified subject ID, COVID-19 status, age in years and sex. Subjects who had been exposed to COVID-19, were actively infected with it, or had recovered from it provided the deeply sampled blood TCRbeta repertoires that made up the dataset. The samples were drawn from the first 160 participants of the ongoing ImmuneRACE study and from 950 to 1,500 subjects provided by 6 global collaborators. Where available, HLA class I and class II types were taken from metadata supplied by the sample provider and were not determined by assay-based typing. A freely available public database, intended as a resource for researchers studying the immune response to SARS-CoV-2, is where the repertoires were released. The material from the prospective study consisted of cDNA or gDNA derived from T cells, B-cell-depleted T cells, or PBMCs. The research as a whole found: How much clinical and demographic metadata was included differed by source and by participant, and the metadata was provided uncurated.

A second Seattle source provided samples from volunteer blood donors who had recovered from COVID-19. Whole blood was collected in K2EDTA tubes by collaborating institutions according to the institutions' own protocols. For TCRbeta analysis, collaborators shipped samples as frozen whole blood, isolated PBMCs, or DNA extracted from either of those sample types. Comments on this clone: What antigen it recognizes has not been identified. Qualities for individual bases were not recorded, and no much larger clone is one base off.

The immunoSEQ Assay, a bias-controlled multiplex PCR, was used to amplify TCRbeta CDR3 regions from genomic DNA. The published analysis was carried out like this. Nucleated cell counts per sample were estimated from amplification of reference gene primers within the assay. To quantify the absolute abundance of each unique TCRbeta CDR3 rearrangement, sequence reads were collapsed and filtered. For each sample, productive Simpson clonality was calculated as the square root of Simpson's diversity index across productive rearrangements. TCRdb carries this immuneACCESS record with in-frame sequences only. Its versions omit some clonotypes, under half of them owing to an unresolved V gene in the studies checked, with the rest unexplained. V, J and clone size were drawn from that table, and D and trimming were deduced from the DNA. Recorded for this sample are under 300,000 clones; 87% of them occurred a single time. The ten largest clonotypes hold about 7% of the sample.

The germline V gene specifies ENHRY as CDR1 and SYGVKD as CDR2. V is trimmed back by 5 bases and J by 4 bases, and the junction contains 7 bases that no gene match accounts for. The CDR3 holds 14 amino acids from the cysteine to the phenylalanine. The retained sequence is limited to the CDR3, 42 bases, with the frame set at the first base. Specimen: peripheral blood. The sequence came from a man between 60 and 70 years old who had recovered from COVID-19. The chain links TRBV10-3 with TRBJ1-1; 7 of the junction bases match TRBD1. CDR3 loop: CAISINGQATEAFF. In nucleotide form, the sequence is TGTGCCATCAGTATTAACGGACAGGCCACTGAAGCTTTCTTT.